This T cell receptor (beta chain) was captured by sequencing in a study of STAT5B mutations in CD4+ large granular lymphocyte leukemia. Study in general: Healthy donors showed HLA-associated enrichment of the CDR3 'QG' motif.

Broader study findings: Patient CD4-sorted repertoires looked more clonal than healthy CD4+ repertoires, even without putative leukemic clones.

The CDR3 runs 10 residues. V was cut by 5 bases and J by 3 bases, with 2 bases left in between. CDR1 is SGHVS and CDR2 is FNYEAQ in the germline V gene. As for this clone: Its antigen is undetermined.

In the authors' methods: The detection floor for productive clonotype frequency was 2.59 x 10-5. Assay used: immunoSEQ multiplex PCR; TCRdb lists only in-frame clones, some missing. The V and J calls and clone size were taken over from that table, and D and trimming were inferred from the DNA. Of tens of thousands of clones in the sample, over 60% were seen once. Material: CD4+ T cells from blood buffy coats. This receptor was identified in a human donor in good health. The genes are TRBV7-6 and TRBJ2-7; unclear D gene. CDR3 amino acids: CASSLYEQYF. CDR3 nucleotides: TGTGCCAGCAGCCTCTACGAGCAGTACTTC.